This TCR beta chain was sequenced during a study of cytomegalovirus exposure and HLA in healthy donors. Sequencing was performed with immunoSEQ multiplex PCR; in TCRdb, only in-frame clones are kept and a portion is missing. The repertoire holds about 160,000 clones, roughly nine tenths seen once, with roughly 5.7% in the top ten. On this clone itself: What it binds is unknown.

General study findings and limits: Generally TCR sequences proved uncommon, though certain public TCRs appeared in numerous donors.

The donors were members of the validation cohort, which comprised approximately 120 subjects and was separate from the first cohort of around 700 subjects. The V gene lost 6 bases and the J gene lost 4 bases, with 15 bases spanning the gap. Germline V gives CDR1 SNHLY, CDR2 FYNNEI. The CDR3 runs to 15 residues. The material sequenced was PBMCs. The receptor's source is a woman in her 30s in good health and CMV-seronegative. The rearrangement joins TRBV2 to TRBJ2-2; D may correspond to TRBD1 or TRBD2 (5 bases each). For the CDR3, the DNA is TGTGCCAGCAGGTTCGGGACGGGCAGCACCGGGGAGCTGTTTTTT. This gives the protein CASRFGTGSTGELFF.